The text below deals with one T cell receptor beta chain. Its antigen is as yet unknown. This sample stems from a study of identical twins. cDNA molecules carried unique molecular identifiers, and template switching added a universal primer site. TCRdb ran MiXCR on the 5' RACE reads and lists one entry per CDR3 protein. The table records around 500,000 distinct CDR3 sequences, about 14% of them present only once. Each donor was a healthy Caucasian. Trimming took off 0 bases at V and 0 bases at J, with 9 bases between the two ends. Germline V gene lookup returns CDR1 PRHDT and CDR2 FYEKMQ (reference sequence). The CDR3 extends over 15 amino acids. General study results and limits: Compared with models, monozygotic twins showed more out-of-frame TCR alpha sharing. Fewer insertions characterized abundant cord blood beta clonotypes, whereas memory repertoires showed none.

These sequences were also reported in another study, on yellow fever vaccine responses in identical twins.

This TCR came from a woman aged 18-29 years in good health. Sequences were obtained from CD4+ T cells sorted from blood. The chain combines TRBV13 with TRBJ2-7; a possible D gene is TRBD2 (6 bases). CDR3 sequence (DNA): TGTGCCAGCAGCTTAGGCGGGACTGCCTCCTACGAGCAGTACTTC. It codes for CASSLGGTASYEQYF.